This TCR beta chain was recorded in a study of blood T cell repertoires in COVID-19. Study-level information: Samples representing acute and convalescent COVID-19 were sourced from the United States, Italy and Spain. In each case, the material was cDNA or gDNA derived from T cells, B-cell-depleted T cells, or PBMCs.

Original analysis: Reference gene primer amplification gave estimated nucleated cell counts. Generated by immunoSEQ multiplex PCR, the TCRdb table keeps only in-frame clones and is missing some. That table furnishes V, J and clone size, whereas the DNA furnished D and trimming. In the table there are around 130,000 clones, around 76% of which are singletons. The receptor comes from a human donor in a cohort sampled during active COVID-19. Sequences were obtained from peripheral blood.

The CDR3 is CASLGTDHPYGYTF. CDR3 sequence (DNA): TGTGCCAGTCTCGGGACAGACCATCCCTATGGCTACACCTTC. V and J are TRBV19 and TRBJ1-2; 7 bases are shared with TRBD1. Germline V CDR1 and CDR2: LNHDA, SQIVND (reference sequence). The junction had 10 bases not matched to a gene; V was cut back by 8 bases and J by 4 bases. CDR3 length: 14 amino acids. Full variable domain (remainder filled in from reference TRBV19 and TRBJ1-2): DGGITQSPKYLFRKEGQNVTLSCEQNLNHDAMYWYRQDPGQGLRLIYYSQIVNDFQKGDIAEGYSVSREKKESFPLTVTSAQKNPTAFYLCASLGTDHPYGYTFGSGTRLTVV.